This T cell receptor beta chain came from a study of a mutant IDH1 vaccine in newly diagnosed glioma. Overall study context: Beforehand, treatment had been radiotherapy, temozolomide, or both; the majority received both. V12 fell at week 35 and V13, the study end, at week 47.

CDR3 length: 11 amino acids. V dropped 5 bases and J dropped 3 bases, with 2 bases sitting between them. CDR1 is SGHTA and CDR2 is FQGTGA in the germline V gene. Time point described: week 35, safety follow-up. Vaccination comprised doses that each held 300 ug of mutant IDH1 20-mer peptide, plus topical imiquimod. Patients had eight vaccinations, in weeks 1, 3, 5, 7, 11, 15, 19 and 23. Note on this clone: The antigen is unknown.

The assay was immunoSEQ multiplex PCR, and TCRdb's table has in-frame clones only and misses some. The sample lists tens of thousands of clones, around 87% seen once, with 1.5% in the top ten. This chain connects TRBV7-3 to TRBJ1-5; D unresolved. The receptor was derived from a man aged 40-49 years with glioma. Sequenced here: PBMCs, sampled from a glioma patient whose treatment included an IDH1 peptide vaccine. CDR3 nucleotide sequence: TGTGCCAGCAGCCCCAATCAGCCCCAGCATTTT. This translates into CASSPNQPQHF.